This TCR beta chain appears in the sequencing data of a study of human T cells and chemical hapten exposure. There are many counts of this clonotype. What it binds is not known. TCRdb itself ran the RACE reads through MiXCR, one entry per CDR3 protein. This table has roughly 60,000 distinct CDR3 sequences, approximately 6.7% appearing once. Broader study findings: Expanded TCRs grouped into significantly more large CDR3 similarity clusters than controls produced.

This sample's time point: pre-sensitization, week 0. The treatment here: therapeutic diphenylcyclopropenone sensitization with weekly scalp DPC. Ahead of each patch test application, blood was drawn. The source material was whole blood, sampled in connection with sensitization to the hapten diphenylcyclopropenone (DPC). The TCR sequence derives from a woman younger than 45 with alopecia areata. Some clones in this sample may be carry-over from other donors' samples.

Here the CDR3 DNA reads TGCGCCAGCGCGAGGACCCAGTACTTC. Its translation is CASARTQYF. This chain connects TRBV10-1 to TRBJ2-5; D is unresolved. The CDR3 sequence is 9 residues long. Trimming pared 8 bases from V and 7 bases from J, leaving 5 bases between. Germline V lookup: CDR1 WNHNN, CDR2 SYGVQD (reference sequence).